This is a list of T cell receptor beta chains from one sample in a study of cytomegalovirus exposure and HLA in healthy donors. The assay was immunoSEQ multiplex PCR, and TCRdb's table has in-frame clones only and misses some. Here the sample spans 95,000 to 150,000 clones, roughly 80% being singletons. What was sequenced was PBMCs. These receptors were obtained from a female donor in good health and CMV-seropositive. The CDR3 runs from the conserved cysteine through the conserved F or W. Fields, in order: J gene, D gene, V gene, clone size, CDR3 protein, CDR3 DNA. D genes are given only for firm matches. The listing skips clone size in some rows; elsewhere it reads once, few, many or a size class.

TRBJ2-2 NA TRBV7-3 few CASSPRGGPVSGELFF TGTGCCAGCAGCCCAAGGGGGGGGCCGGTATCCGGGGAGCTGTTTTTT
TRBJ2-7 TRBD1 TRBV28 once CASTLRDREKYEQYF TGTGCCAGCACCCTCCGGGACAGGGAAAAATACGAGCAGTACTTC
TRBJ1-5 NA TRBV10-3 NA CATVEYSNQPQHF TGTGCCACCGTAGAATATAGCAATCAGCCCCAGCATTTT
TRBJ1-2 TRBD1 TRBV7-9 NA CASTGQGFYGYTF TGTGCCAGTACTGGACAGGGGTTTTATGGCTACACCTTC
TRBJ2-7 TRBD2 TRBV7-2 NA CASNPTGLAGSEQYF TGTGCCAGCAACCCCACAGGACTAGCGGGGTCCGAGCAGTACTTC
TRBJ1-1 NA TRBV6-6 NA CASNRQSNTEAFF TGTGCCAGCAACAGGCAATCGAACACTGAAGCTTTCTTT
TRBJ2-2 TRBD1 TRBV2 NA CASYPGQVGTGELFF TGTGCCAGCTACCCGGGACAGGTGGGCACCGGGGAGCTGTTTTTT
TRBJ2-3 TRBD1 TRBV29-1 NA CSVMGQDFPDTQYF TGCAGCGTTATGGGACAGGACTTCCCAGATACGCAGTATTTT
TRBJ1-1 NA TRBV27 NA CASSMGGLALATEAFF TGTGCCAGCAGCATGGGCGGGCTAGCCCTCGCCACTGAAGCTTTCTTT
TRBJ2-5 NA TRBV7-6 NA CASSLGQEETQYF TGTGCCAGCAGCTTAGGACAAGAAGAGACCCAGTACTTC
TRBJ1-1 NA TRBV7-9 NA CASFINKGNSNTEAFF TGTGCCAGCTTCATTAACAAGGGGAACTCGAACACTGAAGCTTTCTTT
TRBJ2-7 TRBD1 TRBV5-4 NA CASSFGAGTGTYEQYF TGTGCCAGCAGCTTTGGGGCAGGGACAGGGACCTACGAGCAGTACTTC
TRBJ1-2 NA TRBV15 few CATSAQDDYGYTF TGTGCCACCAGCGCACAGGATGACTATGGCTACACCTTC
TRBJ1-6 NA TRBV11-2 NA CASMQRAGYNSPLHF TGTGCCAGCATGCAACGCGCAGGGTACAATTCACCCCTCCACTTT
TRBJ2-6 NA TRBV5-1 NA CASSPAGISSGANVLTF TGCGCCAGCTCCCCGGCAGGGATTTCCTCTGGGGCCAACGTCCTGACTTTC
TRBJ2-7 TRBD1 TRBV5-1 NA CASSPTGGVQYEQYF TGCGCCAGCAGCCCGACAGGGGGCGTCCAATACGAGCAGTACTTC
TRBJ2-5 NA TRBV11-2 NA CASSFVGGLETQYF TGTGCCAGCAGCTTCGTGGGGGGGCTGGAGACCCAGTACTTC
TRBJ2-7 NA TRBV2 NA CASRGQTYEQYF TGTGCCAGCAGAGGACAGACCTACGAGCAGTACTTC
TRBJ2-7 NA TRBV29-1 NA CSVGAQPYF TGCAGCGTCGGAGCTCAGCCGTACTTC
TRBJ2-5 NA TRBV7-3 once CASSLGGGAFQETQYF TGTGCCAGCAGCTTAGGTGGGGGGGCCTTCCAAGAGACCCAGTACTTC
TRBJ1-1 NA TRBV29-1 NA CSVSERSEAFF TGCAGCGTTTCGGAGAGATCTGAAGCTTTCTTT
TRBJ2-7 TRBD2 TRBV10-3 NA CAIGTSGDPYEQYF TGTGCCATCGGGACTAGCGGGGACCCTTACGAGCAGTACTTC
TRBJ1-1 NA TRBV13 once CASSLGRSGVNTEAFF TGTGCCAGCAGCTTAGGCAGGTCAGGGGTGAACACTGAAGCTTTCTTT
TRBJ1-2 TRBD1 TRBV5-6 NA CASSLAGQGVIYGYTF TGTGCCAGCAGCTTGGCAGGGCAGGGGGTGATCTATGGCTACACCTTC
TRBJ2-3 TRBD2 TRBV13 NA CASSPRLAGDTDTQYF TGTGCCAGCAGCCCCCGACTAGCGGGGGACACAGATACGCAGTATTTT
TRBJ2-7 TRBD2 TRBV9 NA CASSVTSGGVHEQYF TGTGCCAGCAGCGTGACTAGCGGGGGGGTTCACGAGCAGTACTTC
TRBJ2-5 NA TRBV27 NA CASSSGGKTQYF TGTGCCAGCAGTTCCGGGGGAAAGACCCAGTACTTC
TRBJ2-1 TRBD2 TRBV30 NA CAWSIKLAGMNEQFF TGTGCCTGGAGCATTAAACTAGCGGGGATGAATGAGCAGTTCTTC
TRBJ2-2 NA TRBV18 NA CASSPNGQRNTGELFF TGTGCCAGCTCACCAAACGGACAGAGGAACACCGGGGAGCTGTTTTTT
TRBJ2-1 TRBD2 TRBV29-1 few CSVEVLAGGLLNEQFF TGCAGCGTTGAAGTACTAGCGGGGGGCCTCCTCAATGAGCAGTTCTTC
TRBJ2-2 TRBD1 TRBV27 NA CASSPTGLIDTGELFF TGTGCCAGCAGTCCGACAGGGCTTATCGACACCGGGGAGCTGTTTTTT
TRBJ1-6 TRBD1 TRBV4-3 NA CASSPGQGGSPLHF TGCGCCAGCAGCCCGGGACAGGGGGGATCACCCCTCCACTTT
TRBJ1-1 TRBD1 TRBV7-2 NA CASSLASRDRAFF TGTGCCAGCAGCTTAGCGAGCCGGGACAGAGCTTTCTTT
TRBJ2-1 NA TRBV2 NA CASKAGHAGDEQFF TGTGCCAGCAAAGCGGGTCATGCCGGGGATGAGCAGTTCTTC
TRBJ2-3 TRBD1 TRBV6-5 NA CASRGQGPTDTQYF TGTGCCAGCAGGGGACAGGGGCCCACAGATACGCAGTATTTT
TRBJ1-1 TRBD1 TRBV28 once CASSKQGLAFF TGTGCCAGCAGCAAACAGGGGTTGGCTTTCTTT
TRBJ2-1 TRBD2 TRBV5-1 NA CASSLLAGGPNEQFF TGCGCCAGCAGCTTACTAGCGGGGGGCCCAAATGAGCAGTTCTTC
TRBJ2-5 TRBD1 TRBV4-3 NA CASSQDLWDRGSETQYF TGCGCCAGCAGCCAAGATCTTTGGGACAGGGGGAGCGAGACCCAGTACTTC
TRBJ1-1 NA TRBV7-7 NA CASSLLEGTEAFF TGTGCTAGCAGCTTATTGGAGGGCACTGAAGCTTTCTTT
TRBJ1-1 NA TRBV7-9 NA CASSLPEGVTEAFF TGTGCCAGCAGCCTCCCAGAAGGGGTCACTGAAGCTTTCTTT
TRBJ1-1 NA TRBV6-5 NA CASRVKRGTEAFF TGTGCCAGCAGGGTAAAAAGGGGGACTGAAGCTTTCTTT
TRBJ1-4 NA TRBV7-9 NA CASSFLATNEKLFF TGTGCCAGCAGCTTTCTTGCAACTAATGAAAAACTGTTTTTT
TRBJ1-1 NA TRBV6-5 NA CASSPGHRNTEAFF TGTGCCAGCAGTCCGGGACACCGGAACACTGAAGCTTTCTTT